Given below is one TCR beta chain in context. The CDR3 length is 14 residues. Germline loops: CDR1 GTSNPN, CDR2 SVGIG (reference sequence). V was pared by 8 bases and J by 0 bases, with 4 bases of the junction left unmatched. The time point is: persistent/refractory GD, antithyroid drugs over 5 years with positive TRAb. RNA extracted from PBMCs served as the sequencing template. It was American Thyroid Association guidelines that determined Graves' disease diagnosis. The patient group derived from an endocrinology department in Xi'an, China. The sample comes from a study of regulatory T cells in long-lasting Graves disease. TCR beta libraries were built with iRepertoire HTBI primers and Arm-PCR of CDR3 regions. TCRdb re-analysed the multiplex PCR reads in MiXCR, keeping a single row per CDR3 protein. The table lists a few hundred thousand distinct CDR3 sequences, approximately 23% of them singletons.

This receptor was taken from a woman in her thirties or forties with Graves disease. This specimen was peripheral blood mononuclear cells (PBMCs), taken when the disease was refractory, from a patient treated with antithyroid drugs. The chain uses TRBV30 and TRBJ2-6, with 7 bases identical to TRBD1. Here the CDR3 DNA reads TGTGCCCTAGACAGGGTCTCTGGGGCCAACGTCCTGACTTTC. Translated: CALDRVSGANVLTF.